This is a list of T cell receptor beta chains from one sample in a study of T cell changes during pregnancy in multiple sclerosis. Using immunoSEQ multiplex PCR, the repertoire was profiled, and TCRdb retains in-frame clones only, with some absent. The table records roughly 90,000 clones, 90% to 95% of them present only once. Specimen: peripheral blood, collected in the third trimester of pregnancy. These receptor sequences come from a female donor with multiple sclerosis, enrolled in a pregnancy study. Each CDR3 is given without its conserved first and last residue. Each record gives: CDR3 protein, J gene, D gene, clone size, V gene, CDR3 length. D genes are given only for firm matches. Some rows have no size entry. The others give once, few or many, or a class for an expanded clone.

CDR3: SVAGGLNTEAF
J: TRBJ1-1
D: TRBD1
size: -
V: TRBV29-1
length: 11

CDR3: ASSDPREGVRTDTQY
J: TRBJ2-3
D: TRBD2
size: -
V: TRBV25-1
length: 15

CDR3: ASNGGLARGQNEQF
J: TRBJ2-1
D: -
size: -
V: TRBV5-6
length: 14

CDR3: ASSQDQGNEKLF
J: TRBJ1-4
D: -
size: -
V: TRBV4-1
length: 12

CDR3: ASGQGANTGELF
J: TRBJ2-2
D: TRBD1
size: -
V: TRBV6-5
length: 12

CDR3: ASSFQGYAYEQY
J: TRBJ2-7
D: -
size: -
V: TRBV5-5
length: 12

CDR3: AWSKASGRGRNTQY
J: TRBJ2-3
D: TRBD2
size: -
V: TRBV30
length: 14

CDR3: ASSWTRTDANTGELF
J: TRBJ2-2
D: -
size: -
V: TRBV4-1
length: 15

CDR3: ASSRDSNTGELF
J: TRBJ2-2
D: TRBD1
size: once
V: TRBV5-1
length: 12

CDR3: ASSLQGTGYT
J: TRBJ1-2
D: -
size: -
V: TRBV5-1
length: 10

CDR3: ASSPPPAAGWGGYEQY
J: TRBJ2-7
D: TRBD2
size: -
V: TRBV27
length: 16

CDR3: ASSPYAGATEAF
J: TRBJ1-1
D: -
size: -
V: TRBV7-3
length: 12

CDR3: ATQANTGELF
J: TRBJ2-2
D: -
size: -
V: TRBV5-1
length: 10

CDR3: ASSQGTSGRNEQF
J: TRBJ2-1
D: TRBD2
size: -
V: TRBV7-2
length: 13

CDR3: ASSIFESSGNTIY
J: TRBJ1-3
D: -
size: -
V: TRBV19
length: 13

CDR3: ASSVPGQGLGEQY
J: TRBJ2-7
D: TRBD1
size: -
V: TRBV5-1
length: 13

CDR3: ASSRNPGTTMNTEAF
J: TRBJ1-1
D: -
size: -
V: TRBV4-1
length: 15

CDR3: ASSLVGGRDTQY
J: TRBJ2-3
D: TRBD2
size: -
V: TRBV28
length: 12

CDR3: ASRQGAYNEQF
J: TRBJ2-1
D: TRBD1
size: -
V: TRBV28
length: 11

CDR3: ASRRGQGSSYEQY
J: TRBJ2-7
D: TRBD1
size: -
V: TRBV28
length: 13

CDR3: AINPSGSTDTQY
J: TRBJ2-3
D: TRBD2
size: -
V: TRBV10-3
length: 12

CDR3: ASRMAGPDSYEQY
J: TRBJ2-7
D: -
size: -
V: TRBV28
length: 13

CDR3: ASRVGGYYNEQF
J: TRBJ2-1
D: TRBD2
size: -
V: TRBV27
length: 12

CDR3: ASSLGLGRSNEQF
J: TRBJ2-1
D: TRBD2
size: -
V: TRBV27
length: 13

CDR3: ASSSPGGVGHEQY
J: TRBJ2-7
D: -
size: -
V: TRBV5-6
length: 13

CDR3: ASSAGITPEAF
J: TRBJ1-1
D: -
size: -
V: TRBV27
length: 11

CDR3: ASSLAASTDTQY
J: TRBJ2-3
D: -
size: -
V: TRBV7-8
length: 12

CDR3: ASSYSPRHSYNEQF
J: TRBJ2-1
D: -
size: -
V: TRBV6-5
length: 14

CDR3: ASSSQGGLLIT
J: TRBJ1-2
D: TRBD1
size: -
V: TRBV28
length: 11

CDR3: ASSPRGETQY
J: TRBJ2-5
D: TRBD1
size: -
V: TRBV7-2
length: 10

CDR3: ASSVGLYQETQY
J: TRBJ2-5
D: -
size: -
V: TRBV5-6
length: 12

CDR3: ASSQELRETQY
J: TRBJ2-5
D: -
size: -
V: TRBV4-2
length: 11